The sequence of this T cell receptor beta chain was determined in a study of T cell repertoires in cytomegalovirus infection. Study summary: From public TCR beta signatures came an indication of both CMV infection and matching HLA type. Points from the study as a whole: Across the ex vivo response, the dominant clonotypes were HLA-C-restricted CMV-specific TCR beta clonotypes.

About this clonotype: The antigen remains unidentified.

TCRdb ran MiXCR on the reads and lists one entry per CDR3 protein. The data hold about 20,000 distinct CDR3 sequences, with around 43% observed a single time. The V gene's germline CDR1 is SGHRS and CDR2 YFSETQ. V lost 0 bases, J lost 8 bases, and 11 bases lay in between. This CDR3 has 14 residues. The starting material was CD8+ T cells from cultured PBMCs, obtained from culture after CMV antigen stimulation. The rearrangement joins TRBV5-1 to TRBJ1-4, with D possibly being TRBD1 (6 bases). The TCR was taken from a human donor in good health (CMV status not recorded). Some clones in this sample may be carry-over from other donors' samples. CDR3 residues: CASSLGWTEEKLFF. CDR3 nucleotide sequence: TGCGCCAGCAGCTTGGGTTGGACAGAGGAAAAACTGTTTTTT. Supplemented by reference TRBV5-1 and TRBJ1-4, the full variable domain reads KAGVTQTPRYLIKTRGQQVTLSCSPISGHRSVSWYQQTPGQGLQFLFEYFSETQRNKGNFPGRFSGRQFSNSRSEMNVSTLELGDSALYLCASSLGWTEEKLFFGSGTQLSVL.